The 5 T cell receptor beta chains below were found in one sample sequenced in a study of blood T cell repertoires in COVID-19. The method was immunoSEQ multiplex PCR; TCRdb's version includes in-frame clones alone and lacks a portion of them. Of about 200,000 clones listed, roughly 90% are singletons. Sequenced sample: peripheral blood. These receptors came from a middle-aged man with acute or convalescent COVID-19.

This clone came up once. The rearrangement links TRBV7-9 to TRBJ2-5; TRBD1 aligns across 10 bases. The CDR3 covers 15 residues. After removal of 6 bases from V and 5 bases from J, the junction contained 9 bases not matched to a gene. CDR1 is SEHNR, CDR2 FQNEAQ, per germline (reference sequence). This CDR3 is CASRPTGTGVETQYF. DNA of the CDR3: TGTGCCAGCAGACCAACCGGGACAGGGGTGGAGACCCAGTACTTC.

The chain joins TRBV6-5 to TRBJ1-2; D unresolved. V lost 0 bases and J 4 bases, leaving 12 bases between the germline ends. This CDR3 comprises 15 residues. Per the germline V gene, CDR1 is MNHEY and CDR2 is SVGAGI. The CDR3 sequence: CASSYSPPGTYGYTF. The CDR3 bases are TGTGCCAGCAGTTACTCCCCCCCAGGAACCTATGGCTACACCTTC.

This sequence joins TRBV5-4 and TRBJ1-2, with 8 bases identical to TRBD1. The CDR3 has 14 residues. The germline V gene encodes CDR1 SGHNT and CDR2 YYREEE (reference sequence). J gave up 5 bases and V 2 bases, and 5 bases lay outside the gene matches. The CDR3 protein is CASSFPDRAYGYTF. CDR3 in DNA: TGTGCCAGCAGCTTCCCGGACAGGGCTTATGGCTACACCTTC.

V and J are TRBV30 and TRBJ1-2; 8 nucleotides agree with TRBD1. The CDR3 covers 14 residues. CDR1 is GTSNPN, CDR2 SVGIG, per germline (reference sequence). The V and J ends lost 5 bases and 5 bases, in that order; junction bases with no gene match: 10. The CDR3 protein is CAWARTGTLYGYTF. The DNA of the CDR3 is TGTGCCTGGGCCCGGACAGGGACTCTTTATGGCTACACCTTC.

The chain joins TRBV7-7 to TRBJ2-1; 8 nucleotides agree with TRBD2. The trim removed 5 bases at V and 0 bases at J, leaving 6 bases unmatched. Germline V gene lookup returns CDR1 SSHAT and CDR2 FNYEAQ (reference sequence). The CDR3 totals 16 residues. The CDR3 coding sequence is TGTGCCAGCAGCGCGCGACTAGCGAGCTCCTACAATGAGCAGTTCTTC. This translates into CASSARLASSYNEQFF.